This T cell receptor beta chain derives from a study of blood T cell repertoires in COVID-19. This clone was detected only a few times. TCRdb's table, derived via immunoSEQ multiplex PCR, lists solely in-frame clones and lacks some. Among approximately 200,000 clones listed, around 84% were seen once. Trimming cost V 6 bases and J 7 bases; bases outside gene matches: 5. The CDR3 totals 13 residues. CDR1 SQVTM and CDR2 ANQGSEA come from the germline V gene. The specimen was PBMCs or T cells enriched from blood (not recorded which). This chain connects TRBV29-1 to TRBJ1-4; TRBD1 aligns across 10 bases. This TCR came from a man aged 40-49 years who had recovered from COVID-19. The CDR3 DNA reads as TGCAGCGTGGGACAGGGGCGAGGTGAAAAACTGTTTTTT. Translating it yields CSVGQGRGEKLFF.